A selection of T cell receptor beta chains follows, all from one sample in a study of T-cell reconstitution after alpha-beta-depleted transplantation in children. In TCRdb, the PCR reads were re-called with MiXCR into one record per CDR3 protein. The table has approximately 590,000 distinct CDR3 sequences, 10% to 13% seen once. Here the sequenced sample was PBMCs from the stem cell graft donor, taken from the stem cell graft. The receptors stem from a human donor who donated a stem cell graft to a child with acute myeloid leukemia. CDR3s include the opening cysteine and the closing phenylalanine or tryptophan. The order of the fields is D gene, V gene, clone size, J gene, CDR3 DNA, CDR3 protein. D genes are given only for firm matches. Clone size is given for some rows only: seen once, a few or many times, or a class if the clone is expanded.

>.|TRBV3-1|.|TRBJ2-2
TGTGCCAGCAGCCAAGACGGTGGATATGGGGAGCTGTTTTTT
CASSQDGGYGELFF
>.|TRBV3-1|many|TRBJ1-3
TGTGCCAGCAGCCAAGGAATGGCAGCCTCTGGAAACACCATATATTTT
CASSQGMAASGNTIYF
>.|TRBV27|.|TRBJ2-7
TGTGCCAGCAGTTTATATCACAGGGAATACGAGCAGTACTTC
CASSLYHREYEQYF
>TRBD1|TRBV11-1|many|TRBJ2-1
TGTGCCAGCAGCCCCCCGGGACAGGGGTTCTACAATGAGCAGTTCTTC
CASSPPGQGFYNEQFF
>.|TRBV29-1|.|TRBJ2-7
TGCAGCGCCGTGGACAACTCCTACGAGCAGTACTTC
CSAVDNSYEQYF
>.|TRBV20-1|few|TRBJ1-5
TGCAGTGCTCACCCTACAGGGAATAGCAATCAGCCCCAGCATTTT
CSAHPTGNSNQPQHF
>TRBD1|TRBV7-9|.|TRBJ1-1
TGTGCCAGCAGCCGGGGGACAGGGCTAGTGGACACTGAAGCTTTCTTT
CASSRGTGLVDTEAFF
>.|TRBV27|.|TRBJ2-7
TGTGCCAGCAGTCCCAGGGGTGGGAGTGCATACGAGCAGTACTTC
CASSPRGGSAYEQYF
>TRBD2|TRBV11-2|many|TRBJ2-1
TGTGCCAGCAGCTTAGTGGCTAGCGGGAGATACAATGAGCAGTTCTTC
CASSLVASGRYNEQFF
>TRBD2|TRBV5-1|few|TRBJ2-1
TGCGCCAGCAGCTTGAGGGCTAGCGGGAGTTCCCTCTACAATGAGCAGTTCTTC
CASSLRASGSSLYNEQFF
>.|TRBV7-3|few|TRBJ2-1
TGTGCCAGCAGCTCAGACATCAGCTCCTACAATGAGCAGTTCTTC
CASSSDISSYNEQFF
>TRBD2|TRBV6-5|.|TRBJ2-3
TGTGCCAGCAGAGGCGGGGGGGGACTGGCCAATACGCAGTATTTT
CASRGGGGLANTQYF
>TRBD2|TRBV20-1|few|TRBJ2-1
TGCAGTGCTAGAGGGGGCGCGGGAGTGGGTAATGAGCAGTTCTTC
CSARGGAGVGNEQFF
>TRBD1|TRBV7-6|.|TRBJ1-5
TGTGCCAGCAGCTTCGAGACAGGGATGGGTCAGCCCCAGCATTTT
CASSFETGMGQPQHF
>TRBD2|TRBV12-3/TRBV12-4|.|TRBJ2-7
TGTGCCAGCACTACTAGCGGCCTCTCCTACGAGCAGTACTTC
CASTTSGLSYEQYF
>TRBD1|TRBV29-1|.|TRBJ2-5
TGCAGCGTTGAAGACTCGACAGGGTTTTTCGGGGAGACCCAGTACTTC
CSVEDSTGFFGETQYF